Listed below are T cell receptor beta chains from one sample, sequenced in a study of T cell repertoires in cytomegalovirus infection. MiXCR, run by TCRdb on the reads, gives a single entry per CDR3 protein. The table includes 450,000 to 650,000 distinct CDR3 sequences, less than 30% detected once. Material: PBMCs. Receptor source: a human donor in good health (CMV status not recorded). Some clones in this sample may be carry-over from other donors' samples. CDR3s include the opening cysteine and the closing phenylalanine or tryptophan. Each record gives: D gene, J gene, clone size, V gene, CDR3 protein, CDR3 DNA. A D gene is named only where the DNA matches it firmly. A clone size is listed for some rows: how often the clone was seen (once, few, many), or a class if it is expanded.

>NA|TRBJ2-5|few|TRBV4-1
CASSQEGAEGQETQYF
TGCGCCAGCAGCCAAGAGGGCGCGGAGGGCCAAGAGACCCAGTACTTC
>NA|TRBJ2-7|few|TRBV29-1
CSVEDRAYEQYF
TGCAGCGTTGAAGACAGGGCCTACGAGCAGTACTTC
>TRBD2|TRBJ2-1|few|TRBV7-3
CASSLTSGIFHEQFF
TGTGCCAGCAGCTTAACTAGCGGGATTTTCCATGAGCAGTTCTTC
>NA|TRBJ2-3|NA|TRBV7-8
CASSLDSLPTQYF
TGTGCCAGCAGCTTAGATTCCTTACCGACGCAGTATTTT
>TRBD2|TRBJ2-5|many|TRBV7-2
CASRLAGGQETQYF
TGTGCCAGCAGACTAGCGGGAGGGCAAGAGACCCAGTACTTC
>TRBD1|TRBJ1-5|once|TRBV6-4
CASSVTGDSNQPQHF
TGTGCCAGCAGTGTGACAGGGGATAGCAATCAGCCCCAGCATTTT
>NA|TRBJ2-1|NA|TRBV7-6
CASSPRGNRDEQFF
TGTGCCAGCAGCCCACGCGGCAACCGAGATGAGCAGTTCTTC
>NA|TRBJ1-1|few|TRBV6-1
CASSYRTVHTEAFF
TGTGCCAGCAGTTACAGGACAGTCCACACTGAAGCTTTCTTT
>TRBD2|TRBJ2-7|many|TRBV7-2
CASSLVRGEGGQYF
TGTGCCAGCAGCTTAGTGCGGGGGGAAGGGGGGCAGTACTTC
>TRBD2|TRBJ2-7|NA|TRBV6-2/TRBV6-3
CASSSLAAGTLYEQYF
TGTGCCAGCAGTTCCCTCGCAGCGGGGACTTTATACGAGCAGTACTTC
>NA|TRBJ2-3|many|TRBV4-1
CASSQVISPDTQYF
TGCGCCAGCAGCCAAGTTATCTCGCCAGATACGCAGTATTTT
>NA|TRBJ2-1|NA|TRBV5-1
CASSLEVTAYNEQFF
TGCGCCAGCAGCTTGGAGGTGACTGCCTACAATGAGCAGTTCTTC
>NA|TRBJ2-3|NA|TRBV2
CASLRADTQYF
TGTGCCAGCTTGCGAGCAGATACGCAGTATTTT
>NA|TRBJ1-1|few|TRBV11-2
CASSEQGLEAFF
TGTGCCAGCAGTGAACAGGGACTCGAAGCTTTCTTT
>TRBD2|TRBJ2-1|NA|TRBV12-3/TRBV12-4
CASSSEYGLAGGVGHEQFF
TGTGCCAGCAGTTCTGAATATGGACTAGCGGGAGGGGTAGGGCATGAGCAGTTCTTC
>TRBD2|TRBJ2-1|NA|TRBV10-3
CAISLGRPPNEQFF
TGTGCCATCTCGCTCGGGAGGCCGCCCAATGAGCAGTTCTTC
>NA|TRBJ2-7|few|TRBV7-8
CASSPHVGLGNEQYF
TGTGCCAGCAGCCCCCACGTGGGCCTCGGGAACGAGCAGTACTTC
>NA|TRBJ2-1|few|TRBV29-1
CSVARENEQFF
TGCAGCGTTGCCCGAGAGAATGAGCAGTTCTTC
>TRBD1|TRBJ2-7|many|TRBV11-2
CASSLDRGLEQYF
TGTGCCAGCAGCTTGGACAGGGGGTTGGAGCAGTACTTC
>NA|TRBJ2-1|NA|TRBV28
CASTPRLHSYNEQFF
TGTGCCAGCACTCCAAGACTTCACTCCTACAATGAGCAGTTCTTC
>NA|TRBJ2-7|NA|TRBV29-1
CSVLLGQREQYF
TGCAGCGTTCTCCTTGGACAGCGCGAGCAGTACTTC
>NA|TRBJ2-1|NA|TRBV10-1
CASSRTASYNEQFF
TGCGCCAGCAGTAGGACAGCTTCATACAATGAGCAGTTCTTC
>NA|TRBJ1-5|many|TRBV7-2
CASSLAGVKGQPQHF
TGTGCCAGCAGCTTAGCGGGGGTGAAGGGGCAGCCCCAGCATTTT
>TRBD2|TRBJ2-5|few|TRBV20-1
CSARYGREEETQYF
TGCAGTGCTAGATACGGGCGGGAGGAAGAGACCCAGTACTTC
>NA|TRBJ2-3|NA|TRBV6-5
CASSYRFPDTQYF
TGTGCCAGCAGTTACCGCTTTCCAGATACGCAGTATTTT
>NA|TRBJ2-2|NA|TRBV5-6
CASSLTTSVGVTGELFF
TGTGCCAGCAGCCTGACTACAAGCGTTGGAGTCACCGGGGAGCTGTTTTTT
>NA|TRBJ2-7|NA|TRBV7-2
CASSLVFSAYEQYF
TGTGCCAGCAGCTTAGTCTTCTCGGCCTACGAGCAGTACTTC
>NA|TRBJ2-1|NA|TRBV7-9
CASSLFASRSSYNEQFF
TGTGCCAGCAGCTTGTTTGCCTCGAGGAGCTCCTACAATGAGCAGTTCTTC
>TRBD2|TRBJ2-3|NA|TRBV4-3
CASSQDTTSGRGTDTQYF
TGCGCCAGCAGCCAAGATACTACTAGCGGGCGGGGCACAGATACGCAGTATTTT
>TRBD1|TRBJ1-1|few|TRBV25-1
CASSDGTGLNTEAFF
TGTGCCAGCAGTGATGGGACAGGATTGAACACTGAAGCTTTCTTT
>NA|TRBJ2-5|many|TRBV7-9
CASSPVKLQETQYF
TGTGCCAGCAGCCCCGTAAAGCTCCAAGAGACCCAGTACTTC
>NA|TRBJ2-2|few|TRBV7-8
CASSLAQEPNTGELFF
TGTGCCAGCAGCTTAGCCCAGGAACCAAACACCGGGGAGCTGTTTTTT
>NA|TRBJ1-2|NA|TRBV7-2
CASSLDTGRSGGYTF
TGTGCCAGCAGCTTAGATACGGGGCGCTCGGGTGGCTACACCTTC
>NA|TRBJ2-3|NA|TRBV4-3
CASSRVYSGLRADTQYF
TGCGCCAGCAGCCGAGTTTATTCAGGACTCCGAGCGGATACGCAGTATTTT
>NA|TRBJ2-5|NA|TRBV4-2
CASSRGLGLQETQYF
TGTGCCAGCAGCCGCGGACTGGGCCTCCAAGAGACCCAGTACTTC
>TRBD1|TRBJ1-5|NA|TRBV27
CASSTGALNQPQHF
TGTGCCAGCAGTACAGGGGCCCTAAATCAGCCCCAGCATTTT
>NA|TRBJ1-1|NA|TRBV19
CASSITAVTNTEAFF
TGTGCCAGTAGTATAACGGCAGTAACTAACACTGAAGCTTTCTTT
>TRBD2|TRBJ2-7|few|TRBV4-1
CASSRGLAAAYEQYF
TGCGCCAGCAGCCGAGGACTAGCGGCGGCCTACGAGCAGTACTTC
>NA|TRBJ2-6|many|TRBV7-2
CASSLERGQTSSGANVLTF
TGTGCCAGCAGCTTAGAACGGGGACAAACGTCCTCTGGGGCCAACGTCCTGACTTTC
>TRBD2|TRBJ2-1|many|TRBV6-1
CASLSGTSGYNEQFF
TGTGCCAGCCTGTCCGGGACTAGCGGATACAATGAGCAGTTCTTC